This passage covers 32 T cell receptor beta chains from one sample sequenced in a study of blood T cells in healthy people across ages. Primed by a sample-barcoded 5' primer and a J-beta primer mix, a second PCR proceeded for 7 to 11 cycles. One entry per CDR3 protein results from TCRdb running MiXCR on the 5' RACE reads. The table lists about 1,000,000 distinct CDR3 sequences, around 45% of them singletons. Specimen: blood. These receptors were collected from a woman in her sixties or seventies in good health.

V and J are TRBV6-5 and TRBJ1-2, with 7 bases that match TRBD1. CDR1 and CDR2 from the germline V gene are MNHEY and SVGAGI. The CDR3 has 13 amino acids. V dropped 7 bases and J dropped 3; count of bases not matched to a gene: 5. The chain's CDR3 is CASKNRGYYGYTF. The CDR3 DNA is TGTGCCAGCAAAAACAGGGGATACTATGGCTACACCTTC.

This clonotype was detected only once. The chain carries TRBV28 and TRBJ2-5; 7 bases are a match to TRBD2. This CDR3 region has 16 residues. Germline loops: CDR1 MDHEN, CDR2 SYDVKM. Trimming took 1 base from V and 4 from J; bases not matched to a gene: 9. The DNA for the CDR3 is TGTGCCAGCAGTTTATTTAGAGGGAGGGCCGGAGAGACCCAGTACTTC. This gives the protein CASSLFRGRAGETQYF.

The chain carries TRBV2 and TRBJ2-6; possibly TRBD1 for D (6 bases). CDR1 and CDR2 (germline): SNHLY, FYNNEI. V lost 3 bases and J 4 bases, leaving 13 bases between the germline ends. The CDR3 has 16 amino acids. The CDR3 is CASSDTGITGANVLTF. The DNA for the CDR3 is TGTGCCAGCAGTGATACAGGGATAACCGGGGCCAACGTCCTGACTTTC.

V is TRBV9 and J is TRBJ2-3; D is uncertain. V was pared by 4 bases and J by 0 bases, with 9 bases between. Germline loops: CDR1 SGDLS, CDR2 YYNGEE. The length of the CDR3 is 14 residues. CDR3 protein: CASSSDGSTDTQYF. The CDR3 DNA reads as TGTGCCAGCAGCTCCGACGGTAGCACAGATACGCAGTATTTT.

The chain combines TRBV20-1 with TRBJ2-7; TRBD2 matches at 10 bases. The CDR3 runs 16 residues. With V trimmed by 7 bases and J by 0 bases, 12 bases remained unmatched. From germline, CDR1 is DFQATT and CDR2 SNEGSKA (reference sequence). In DNA, the CDR3 is TGCAGTGTCACCCCTCTAGCGGGAGACTCCTCCTACGAGCAGTACTTC. Its protein product is CSVTPLAGDSSYEQYF.

J is TRBJ1-1 and V is TRBV27, with D possibly TRBD1 on 5 matching bases. CDR3 length equals 12 residues. The germline V gene encodes CDR1 MNHEY and CDR2 SMNVEV (reference sequence). Trimming stripped 6 bases from V and 10 bases from J, with 15 bases between. The chain's CDR3 is CASSLTVGGAFF. The CDR3 DNA sequence: TGTGCCAGCAGCCTGACAGTTGGGGGAGCTTTCTTT.

This clonotype was seen a handful of times. The chain couples TRBV20-1 to TRBJ2-3; 12 bases are shared with TRBD2. Germline V gives CDR1 DFQATT, CDR2 SNEGSKA (reference sequence). This CDR3 has 17 amino acids. Unmatched junction bases numbered 8, after V lost 1 base and J lost 3 bases. CDR3 loop: CSARVLAGGPDTDTQYF. CDR3 in DNA: TGCAGTGCTAGAGTCCTAGCGGGAGGGCCGGATACAGATACGCAGTATTTT.

The rearrangement links TRBV20-1 to TRBJ2-7, with TRBD2 matching 7 bases. Germline loops: CDR1 DFQATT, CDR2 SNEGSKA (reference sequence). The V segment lost 6 bases and the J segment 4 bases; nucleotides outside the gene matches: 12. This CDR3 is 14 amino acids long. CDR3 nucleotides: TGCAGTGCCCCACGGGGGGAAGGGTTATACGAGCAGTACTTC. Amino acid sequence: CSAPRGEGLYEQYF.

The chain combines TRBV7-8 with TRBJ2-2; TRBD2 matches at 8 bases. CDR1 is SGHVS and CDR2 is FQNEAQ in the germline V gene. V shed 2 bases, J shed 6 bases, and the junction held 5 bases outside the gene matches. The CDR3 totals 15 residues. CDR3 DNA sequence: TGTGCCAGCAGCTTATCGGGACTAGATGCCGGGGAGCTGTTTTTT. This codes for CASSLSGLDAGELFF. The full variable domain, with the rest looked up from reference TRBV7-8 and TRBJ2-2, is GAGVSQSPRYKVAKRGQDVALRCDPISGHVSLFWYQQALGQGPEFLTYFQNEAQLDKSGLPSDRFFAERPEGSVSTLKIQRTQQEDSAVYLCASSLSGLDAGELFFGEGSRLTVL.

This chain uses TRBV7-9 with TRBJ2-1, with D tentatively TRBD2 (5 bases). This CDR3 has 14 residues. V was shortened by 8 bases and J by 6 bases, with 17 bases between the two germline ends. Germline-derived CDR1 and CDR2 are SEHNR and FQNEAQ (reference sequence). CDR3 protein: CASAPSGRGNEQFF. For the CDR3, the DNA is TGTGCCAGCGCCCCCAGTGGGAGAGGCAATGAGCAGTTCTTC. Complete variable domain (other parts from reference TRBV7-9 and TRBJ2-1): DTGVSQNPRHKITKRGQNVTFRCDPISEHNRLYWYRQTLGQGPEFLTYFQNEAQLEKSRLLSDRFSAERPKGSFSTLEIQRTEQGDSAMYLCASAPSGRGNEQFFGPGTRLTVL.

The V call is TRBV12-3 or TRBV12-4, the J call TRBJ2-7, with 8 positions matching TRBD1. The CDR3 is made up of 15 amino acids. The junction had 9 bases not matched to a gene; V was cut back by 5 bases and J by 3 bases. The CDR3: CASSPKIDRGYEQYF. The DNA of the CDR3 is TGTGCCAGCAGTCCCAAAATCGACAGGGGCTACGAGCAGTACTTC.

The CDR3 nucleotides are TGTGCCAGCAGCTTGGGTGGACAGGGAAAGACCCAGTACTTC. This translates into CASSLGGQGKTQYF. The chain has TRBV7-3 and TRBJ2-5; 8 bases are shared with TRBD1. The germline CDR1 and CDR2 sequences are SGHTA and FQGTGA. The junction had 6 bases not matched to a gene; V was cut back by 3 bases and J by 6 bases. The CDR3 spans 14 residues.

This clonotype was picked up a small number of times. The rearrangement links TRBV29-1 to TRBJ2-1; 10 nucleotides align to TRBD2. This CDR3 is 15 amino acids long. Germline CDR1 SQVTM, CDR2 ANQGSEA. V trimming: 1 base; J trimming: 7 bases; junction bases outside the gene matches: 7. CDR3 in DNA: TGCAGCGTTGAAGGCCTAGCGGGAGCTCTAAATGAGCAGTTCTTC. It codes for CSVEGLAGALNEQFF.

On this clonotype: Its ends do not fully match the called genes, so a read error is possible. CDR3 sequence: CAVSGTGSSYEQYF. The DNA for the CDR3 is TGTGCCGTCAGCGGGACAGGGAGCTCCTACGAGCAGTACTTC. The chain uses TRBV10-3 and TRBJ2-7; 9 bases fit TRBD1. Germline V CDR1 and CDR2: ENHRY, SYGVKD. This CDR3 spans 14 amino acids.

The chain is built from TRBV20-1 and TRBJ2-7; D is possibly TRBD2 (6 bases). The CDR3 extends over 16 amino acids. The ends were cut back, 0 bases at V and 6 bases at J, with 21 bases in the middle. Germline-derived CDR1 and CDR2 are DFQATT and SNEGSKA (reference sequence). CDR3 bases: TGCAGTGCTAGAGATATAGTAACGGGAGTAGGAAGCGAGCAGTACTTC. This sequence encodes CSARDIVTGVGSEQYF.

This clonotype was found a few times. The chain couples TRBV20-1 to TRBJ2-5; 7 positions agree with TRBD2. The germline V gene encodes CDR1 DFQATT and CDR2 SNEGSKA (reference sequence). The CDR3 is made up of 12 amino acids. V gave up 6 bases and J gave up 4 bases; unmatched junction bases: 5. The CDR3 bases are TGCAGTGCCCAGTCGGGAGGAGAGACCCAGTACTTC. It translates to CSAQSGGETQYF.

This chain links TRBV5-6 with TRBJ2-1; no definite D call. The CDR3 is 19 amino acids. Germline lookup yields CDR1 SGHDT and CDR2 YYEEEE. V was clipped by 7 bases and J by 0 bases, with 26 bases between them. The CDR3, as DNA: TGTGCCAGCGGTCCCCTCGAGGTTACAACATCCAGCTCCTACAATGAGCAGTTCTTC. Translating it yields CASGPLEVTTSSSYNEQFF.

The genes are TRBV5-5 and TRBJ2-3; no firm D call. The ends were cut back, 3 bases at V and 4 bases at J, with 12 bases in the middle. The germline V gene encodes CDR1 SGHKS and CDR2 YYEKEE (reference sequence). CDR3 length: 14 amino acids. The CDR3 region has the DNA TGTGCCAGCAGCTCCTCCTCGGCGGCAGATACGCAGTATTTT. Translated, it gives CASSSSSAADTQYF.

The chain carries TRBV20-1 and TRBJ2-1, with D perhaps TRBD1 or TRBD2 (5 bases each). The CDR3 is 12 residues long. Germline V lookup: CDR1 DFQATT, CDR2 SNEGSKA (reference sequence). V lost 5 bases to trimming and J lost 8 bases, with 13 bases between them. The DNA for the CDR3 is TGCAGTGCTGCCGGGGCCCCCCATGAGCAGTTCTTC. The encoded protein is CSAAGAPHEQFF.

The J gene is TRBJ2-1, the V gene TRBV28; 9 nucleotides line up with TRBD2. The CDR3 loop spans 14 amino acids. Germline V CDR1 and CDR2: MDHEN, SYDVKM. V shed 5 bases, J shed 15 bases, and the junction held 14 bases outside the gene matches. CDR3 loop: CASSQEAGGRVRFF. CDR3 bases: TGTGCCAGCAGTCAAGAGGCGGGAGGGAGGGTTCGGTTCTTC.

The chain has TRBV28 and TRBJ2-7; D call uncertain. Trimming removed 5 bases at V and 9 bases at J, with 8 bases between. Germline V CDR1 and CDR2: MDHEN, SYDVKM. The CDR3 loop spans 10 amino acids. As DNA, the CDR3 is TGTGCCAGCAGTCAAAGTGTGCAGTACTTC. It specifies CASSQSVQYF.

The rearrangement joins TRBV5-1 to TRBJ2-2, with 11 bases matching TRBD2. V lost 4 bases to trimming and J lost 4 bases; unmatched junction nucleotides: 3. The CDR3 runs to 15 residues. In germline, CDR1 is SGHRS, CDR2 YFSETQ. The CDR3 spells CASSTLAGATGELFF. CDR3 nucleotide sequence: TGCGCCAGCAGCACACTAGCGGGAGCCACCGGGGAGCTGTTTTTT.

The chain uses TRBV7-7 and TRBJ2-2; 7 bases fit TRBD1. The CDR3 runs 17 residues. The germline V gene has CDR1 SSHAT and CDR2 FNYEAQ (reference sequence). After removal of 5 bases from V and 6 bases from J, the junction contained 15 bases not matched to a gene. Written as DNA, the CDR3 is TGTGCCAGCAGCCAGGGACAGTTCCGTCTTGGGGCCGGGGAGCTGTTTTTT. Translating it yields CASSQGQFRLGAGELFF. Together with reference TRBV7-7 and TRBJ2-2, the CDR3 gives the full variable domain: GAGVSQSPRYKVTKRGQDVTLRCDPISSHATLYWYQQALGQGPEFLTYFNYEAQPDKSGLPSDRFSAERPEGSISTLTIQRTEQRDSAMYRCASSQGQFRLGAGELFFGEGSRLTVL.

J is TRBJ2-5 and V is TRBV20-1; D possibly uses TRBD1 or TRBD2 (6 bases each). The last part of the DNA fits TRBJ2-7 better; the J call may be wrong. The CDR3 runs to 17 residues. CDR1 and CDR2 from the germline V gene are DFQATT and SNEGSKA (reference sequence). CDR3 coding DNA: TGCAGTGCTAGAGGGGGGGCAGTGGCGCGGAACTCCTACGAGCAGTACTTC. It codes for CSARGGAVARNSYEQYF.

This clonotype was counted a few times. The chain recombines TRBV12-3 or TRBV12-4 with TRBJ2-7; 9 positions match TRBD1. The CDR3 runs 17 residues. V was pared by 6 bases and J by 1 base, with 13 bases of the junction left unmatched. CDR3: CASSPPGTGSRSYEQYF. The CDR3, as DNA: TGTGCCAGCAGCCCTCCCGGGACAGGGTCAAGGTCCTACGAGCAGTACTTC.

The V and J genes are TRBV10-3 and TRBJ2-1, with no clear D. The J call may be mistaken, given a closer DNA end match to TRBJ2-7. This CDR3 has 16 residues. CDR1 and CDR2 (germline): ENHRY, SYGVKD. Here the CDR3 reads CAISESGPSSYNEQYF. The CDR3 nucleotides read TGTGCCATCAGTGAGTCGGGTCCCAGCTCCTACAATGAGCAGTACTTC.

This sequence joins TRBV2 and TRBJ2-3; 14 nucleotides match TRBD2. V shed 2 bases and J 7 bases; nucleotides not matched to a gene: 8. The germline V gene has CDR1 SNHLY and CDR2 FYNNEI. The CDR3 has 17 amino acids. CDR3 in amino acids: CASSESGLAGGANTQYF. Here the CDR3 DNA reads TGTGCCAGCAGTGAATCCGGACTAGCGGGAGGAGCTAATACGCAGTATTTT. Based on the CDR3 plus reference TRBV2 and TRBJ2-3, the full variable domain is EPEVTQTPSHQVTQMGQEVILRCVPISNHLYFYWYRQILGQKVEFLVSFYNNEISEKSEIFDDQFSVERPDGSNFTLKIRSTKLEDSAMYFCASSESGLAGGANTQYFGPGTRLTVL.

The rearrangement links TRBV27 to TRBJ2-1; D is undetermined. The V and J ends lost 0 bases and 13 bases respectively, with 13 bases between them. This CDR3 has 13 amino acids. Germline CDR1 and CDR2: MNHEY and SMNVEV (reference sequence). CDR3 sequence: CASSLSAFTDQFF. In DNA, the CDR3 is TGTGCCAGCAGTTTATCGGCGTTCACAGATCAGTTCTTC.

The V gene is TRBV12-3 or TRBV12-4, the J gene TRBJ2-1; D assignment may be TRBD1 or TRBD2 (5 bases each). Trimming cost V 7 bases and J 9 bases, with 22 bases left between them. This CDR3 contains 15 residues. This CDR3 reads CASTLRRDHWGEQFF. CDR3 DNA: TGTGCCAGCACCCTTCGCCGGGACCACTGGGGTGAGCAGTTCTTC.

The rearrangement uses TRBV5-1 and TRBJ1-1; maybe TRBD1 (6 bases). The V and J ends lost 7 bases and 4 bases respectively, with 14 bases between them. The CDR3 loop spans 13 amino acids. Germline V gene sequence: CDR1 SGHRS, CDR2 YFSETQ. This chain's CDR3 is CASDRGDGTEAFF. In DNA form, the CDR3 reads TGCGCCAGCGATAGGGGGGACGGCACTGAAGCTTTCTTT.

With regard to this clonotype: An end of the junction differs from the germline gene, which may be a read error. The J gene is TRBJ2-2, the V gene TRBV27; no clear D. CDR1 and CDR2 (germline): MNHEY, SMNVEV (reference sequence). CDR3 length: 17 residues. CDR3 in DNA: TGTGCCAGCAGTTCCCACCGACCAGCCGGTGGCACCGGAGAGCTGTTTTTT. Its translation: CASSSHRPAGGTGELFF.

This clonotype showed up just a few times. This chain uses TRBV3-1 with TRBJ1-1; D is uncertain. Trimming stripped 4 bases from V and 0 bases from J, with 9 bases between. Germline CDR1 is LGHDT and CDR2 is YNNKEL (reference sequence). This CDR3 spans 14 amino acids. In DNA, the CDR3 is TGTGCCAGCAGCCCGAGGGTCCTGAACACTGAAGCTTTCTTT. This sequence encodes CASSPRVLNTEAFF.